Listed here is a single T cell receptor (beta chain). The target antigen is unknown. This sample was taken from a study of T-cell memory formation after mild COVID-19. The wider study: TCR clusters were mostly confined to one donor each.

Barcoded TCR alpha and TCR beta cDNA libraries with UMIs came from 5'RACE using constant-segment primers. TCRdb itself ran the 5' RACE reads through MiXCR, one entry per CDR3 protein. Of around 370,000 distinct CDR3 sequences listed, around 21% were seen once; the top ten hold approximately 13%. Findings and caveats of the study: A second wave of clones peaked on day 37, and their SARS-CoV-2 specificity went unconfirmed.

The length of the CDR3 is 17 residues. Germline lookup yields CDR1 LGHNA and CDR2 YNFKEQ. The V gene end was trimmed by 0 bases and the J gene end by 6 bases; junction bases not matched to a gene: 6. Sequencing was done on a sample of PBMCs or a T cell subset sorted from them (not recorded which). The receptor was isolated from an adult woman who had mild COVID-19 (a few samples of this study predate the infection). Cell type and time point are not known. The chain is built from TRBV4-2 and TRBJ2-1; 12 nucleotides line up with TRBD2. The CDR3 spells CASSQEGLAGGSNEQFF. CDR3 nucleotides: TGTGCCAGCAGCCAAGAGGGACTAGCGGGCGGTAGCAATGAGCAGTTCTTC.